This T cell receptor beta chain was captured in a study of T-cell reconstitution after alpha-beta-depleted transplantation in children. Study-level results: Reportedly, alpha-beta T cells present about two months post-transplant originated from several hundred expanded clones of graft origin. Surviving thymic progenitors and recipient T cells were the source of high TCRbeta diversity at day 60 in some patients. Fresh T-cell production supplied most of the T-cell counts and diversity seen one year after transplant.

Unique molecular identifiers were incorporated during preparation of the TCRbeta library. Via MiXCR, TCRdb re-called the PCR reads, giving one row per CDR3 protein. The profile shows hundreds of thousands of distinct CDR3 sequences, roughly 7.8% of them singletons. This clonotype showed up just a few times. Antigen: not known. Sample: peripheral blood, taken 360 days after TCRalphabeta/CD19-depleted stem cell transplant. This receptor was obtained from a female patient aged 2-9 years who had a stem cell transplant for Fanconi anemia, so the T cells may come from the graft donor.

In DNA form, the CDR3 reads TGTGCCAGCAGCGTAGAAATCGGAGGTGGGGCCAACGTCCTGACTTTC. It is translated as CASSVEIGGGANVLTF. The chain couples TRBV9 to TRBJ2-6, with D possibly TRBD2 on 5 matching bases. Between the trimmed V and J ends, which lost 0 bases and 3 bases, there was a span of 10 bases. In germline, CDR1 is SGDLS, CDR2 YYNGEE. The CDR3 length is 16 residues.